The T cell receptor beta chain under discussion was sequenced for a study of blood T cell repertoires in COVID-19. The germline CDR1 and CDR2 sequences are SGHNT and YYREEE (reference sequence). After removal of 3 bases from V and 1 base from J, the junction contained 3 bases not matched to a gene. CDR3 length: 16 amino acids. Method: immunoSEQ multiplex PCR; TCRdb's copy keeps in-frame clones and lacks some. The profile shows about 200,000 clones, 82% of them singletons. Sequencing was performed on PBMCs or T cells enriched from blood (not recorded which). This receptor was identified in a woman aged 55-70 years with acute COVID-19. The chain is built from TRBV5-4 and TRBJ2-1, with TRBD2 matching over 11 bases. CDR3 region: CASSSGTSGSYNEQFF. The CDR3 nucleotides read TGTGCCAGCAGCTCCGGGACTAGCGGATCCTACAATGAGCAGTTCTTC.